The clone carrying this T cell receptor beta chain was counted only a few times. Original processing methods: Amplification from reference gene primers served as the basis for estimated nucleated cell counts. Method: immunoSEQ multiplex PCR; TCRdb's copy keeps in-frame clones and lacks some. V and J calls and clone size are as listed in that table; D and trimming were resolved from the DNA. The sample lists 60,000 to 85,000 clones; about 90% were seen once. This entry belongs to a study of blood T cell repertoires in COVID-19. Study-wide context: Researchers got acute and convalescent COVID-19 samples from the United States, Italy and Spain. T cells, B-cell-depleted T cells, or PBMCs provided the cDNA or gDNA that served as material.

The Seattle patients joined while their infection was active and were tracked longitudinally afterward. Source material: peripheral blood. The sequence came from a woman in her forties or fifties with COVID-19, enrolled during active disease.

Here the CDR3 DNA reads TGTGCCAGCACCCGCTGTGGTGGGCCAGATACGCAGTATTTT. It specifies CASTRCGGPDTQYF. The chain carries TRBV12-1 and TRBJ2-3; TRBD1 reflects the table's D call only, with no check against the DNA. TRBV12-1 is a known pseudogene. CDR3 size: 14 residues.